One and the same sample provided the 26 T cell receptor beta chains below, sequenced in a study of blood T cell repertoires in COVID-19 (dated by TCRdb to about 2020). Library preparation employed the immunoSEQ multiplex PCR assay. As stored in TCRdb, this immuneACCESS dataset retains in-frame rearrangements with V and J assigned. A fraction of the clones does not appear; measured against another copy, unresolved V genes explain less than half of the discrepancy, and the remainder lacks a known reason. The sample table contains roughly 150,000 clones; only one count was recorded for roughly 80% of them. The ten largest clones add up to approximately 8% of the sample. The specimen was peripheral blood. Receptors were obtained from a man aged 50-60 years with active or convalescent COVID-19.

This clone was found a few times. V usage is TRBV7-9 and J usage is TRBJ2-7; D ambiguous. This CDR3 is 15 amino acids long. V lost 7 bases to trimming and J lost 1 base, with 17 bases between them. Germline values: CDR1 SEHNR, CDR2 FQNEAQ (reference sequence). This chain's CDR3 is CASTLPLESSYEQYF. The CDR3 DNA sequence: TGTGCCAGCACCCTCCCATTGGAGTCTTCCTACGAGCAGTACTTC.

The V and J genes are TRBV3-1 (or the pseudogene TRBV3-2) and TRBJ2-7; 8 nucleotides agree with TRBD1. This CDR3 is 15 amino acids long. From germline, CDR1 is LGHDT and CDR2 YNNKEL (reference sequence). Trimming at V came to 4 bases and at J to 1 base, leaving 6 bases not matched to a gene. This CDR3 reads CASSRRQGISYEQYF. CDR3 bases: TGTGCCAGCAGCCGCAGACAGGGGATTTCCTACGAGCAGTACTTC.

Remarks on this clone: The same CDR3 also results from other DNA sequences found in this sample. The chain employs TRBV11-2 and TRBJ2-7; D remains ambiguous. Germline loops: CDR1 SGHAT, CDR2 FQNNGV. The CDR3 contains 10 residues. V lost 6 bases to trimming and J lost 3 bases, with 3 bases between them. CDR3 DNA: TGTGCCAGCAGTCACTACGAGCAGTACTTC. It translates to CASSHYEQYF. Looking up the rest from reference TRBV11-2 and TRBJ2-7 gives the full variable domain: EAGVAQSPRYKIIEKRQSVAFWCNPISGHATLYWYQQILGQGPKLLIQFQNNGVVDDSQLPKDRFSAERLKGVDSTLKIQPAKLEDSAVYLCASSHYEQYFGPGTRLTVT.

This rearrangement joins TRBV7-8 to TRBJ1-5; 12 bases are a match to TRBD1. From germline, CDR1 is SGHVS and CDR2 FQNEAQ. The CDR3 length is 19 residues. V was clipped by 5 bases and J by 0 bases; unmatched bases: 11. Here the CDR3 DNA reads TGTGCCAGCAGCCCCCTCCGGGACAGGGGGCCGAATAGCAATCAGCCCCAGCATTTT. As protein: CASSPLRDRGPNSNQPQHF.

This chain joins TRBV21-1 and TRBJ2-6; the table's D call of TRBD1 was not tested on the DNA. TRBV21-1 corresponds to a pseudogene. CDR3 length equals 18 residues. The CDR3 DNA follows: TGTGCCAGCAGCAAAGCGGGCAGTATGTGCTCTGGGGCCAACGTCCTGACTTTC. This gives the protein CASSKAGSMCSGANVLTF.

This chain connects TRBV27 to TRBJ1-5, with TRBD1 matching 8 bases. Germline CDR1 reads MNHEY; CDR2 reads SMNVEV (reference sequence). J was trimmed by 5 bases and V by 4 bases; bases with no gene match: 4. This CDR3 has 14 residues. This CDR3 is CASSSGQGYQPQHF. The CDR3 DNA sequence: TGTGCCAGCAGTTCAGGACAGGGCTATCAGCCCCAGCATTTT.

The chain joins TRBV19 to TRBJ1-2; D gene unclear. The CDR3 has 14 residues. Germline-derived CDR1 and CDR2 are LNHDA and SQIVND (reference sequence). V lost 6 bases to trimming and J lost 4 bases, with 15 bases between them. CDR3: CASSWNSFPYGYTF. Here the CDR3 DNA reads TGTGCCAGTAGCTGGAACAGCTTTCCCTATGGCTACACCTTC.

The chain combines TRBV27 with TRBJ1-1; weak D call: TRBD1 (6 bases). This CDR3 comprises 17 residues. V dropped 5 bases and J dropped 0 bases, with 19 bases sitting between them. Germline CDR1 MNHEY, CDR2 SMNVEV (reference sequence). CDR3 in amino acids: CASSPRQAPYMNTEAFF. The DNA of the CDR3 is TGTGCCAGCAGTCCGAGACAGGCCCCCTATATGAACACTGAAGCTTTCTTT.

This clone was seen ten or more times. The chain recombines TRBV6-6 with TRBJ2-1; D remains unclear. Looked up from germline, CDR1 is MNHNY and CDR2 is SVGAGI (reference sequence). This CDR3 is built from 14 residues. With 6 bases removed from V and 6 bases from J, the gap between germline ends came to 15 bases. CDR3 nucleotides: TGTGCCAGCAGCCCCCAGACACTTAGCAATGAGCAGTTCTTC. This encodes CASSPQTLSNEQFF.

CDR3 coding DNA: TGCAGCGTTGTATGGGGGCCCGGGATTGACAATGAGCAGTTCTTC. Encoded protein: CSVVWGPGIDNEQFF. The chain uses TRBV29-1 and TRBJ2-1; a possible D gene is TRBD1 (6 bases). The germline CDR1 and CDR2 sequences are SQVTM and ANQGSEA. The V end lost 4 bases, the J end lost 5 bases, and 18 bases lay between the germline ends. The CDR3 is made up of 15 amino acids.

The CDR3 sequence: CASSVGISGFSYNEQFF. The CDR3 DNA reads TGTGCCAGCAGCGTAGGGATTAGCGGGTTCTCCTACAATGAGCAGTTCTTC. V is TRBV9 and J is TRBJ2-1; 7 nucleotides align to TRBD2. The V gene's germline CDR1 is SGDLS and CDR2 YYNGEE. The CDR3 loop spans 17 amino acids. After removal of 0 bases from V and 0 bases from J, the junction contained 6 bases not matched to a gene. Using reference TRBV9 and TRBJ2-1 for the parts outside the CDR3, the full variable domain is DSGVTQTPKHLITATGQRVTLRCSPRSGDLSVYWYQQSLDQGLQFLIQYYNGEERAKGNILERFSAQQFPDLHSELNLSSLELGDSALYFCASSVGISGFSYNEQFFGPGTRLTVL.

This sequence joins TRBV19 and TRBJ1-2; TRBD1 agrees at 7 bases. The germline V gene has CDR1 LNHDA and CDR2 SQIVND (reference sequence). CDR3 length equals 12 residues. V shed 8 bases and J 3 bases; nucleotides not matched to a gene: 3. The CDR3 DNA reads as TGTGCCAGTGAGGACAGGCACTATGGCTACACCTTC. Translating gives CASEDRHYGYTF.

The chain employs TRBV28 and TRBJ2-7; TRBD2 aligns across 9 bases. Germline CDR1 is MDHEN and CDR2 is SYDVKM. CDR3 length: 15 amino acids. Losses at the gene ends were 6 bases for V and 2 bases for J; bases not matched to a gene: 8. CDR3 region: CASSLTSGLTYEQYF. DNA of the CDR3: TGTGCCAGCAGCCTGACTAGCGGTCTTACCTACGAGCAGTACTTC.

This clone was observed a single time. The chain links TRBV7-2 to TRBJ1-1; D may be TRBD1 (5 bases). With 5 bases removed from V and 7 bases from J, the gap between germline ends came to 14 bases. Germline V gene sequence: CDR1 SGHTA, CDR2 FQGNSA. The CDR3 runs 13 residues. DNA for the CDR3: TGTGCCAGCAGCCCGGACATCGGCGGTGAAGCTTTCTTT. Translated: CASSPDIGGEAFF.

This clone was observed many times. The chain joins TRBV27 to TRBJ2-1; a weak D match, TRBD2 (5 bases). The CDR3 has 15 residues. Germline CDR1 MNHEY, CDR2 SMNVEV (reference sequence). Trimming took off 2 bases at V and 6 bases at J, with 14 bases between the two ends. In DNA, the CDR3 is TGTGCCAGCAGTTTAAAGGGCGGGTTAGGCAATGAGCAGTTCTTC. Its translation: CASSLKGGLGNEQFF.

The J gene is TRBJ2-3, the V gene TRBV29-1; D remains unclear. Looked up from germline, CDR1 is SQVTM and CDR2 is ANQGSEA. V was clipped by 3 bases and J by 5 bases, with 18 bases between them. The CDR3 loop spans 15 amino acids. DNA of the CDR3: TGCAGCGTTGACCTGGCTCGCCATTCAGGAGATACGCAGTATTTT. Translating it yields CSVDLARHSGDTQYF.

The CDR3 DNA sequence: TGTGCCAGCAGCTTAGTCGGTAATGAGCAGTTCTTC. Residues: CASSLVGNEQFF. The V call is TRBV11-3, the J call TRBJ2-1, with no clear D. V shed 1 base and J shed 7 bases, with 5 bases lying between them. Germline V gene sequence: CDR1 SGHNT, CDR2 YENEEA. CDR3 length equals 12 residues.

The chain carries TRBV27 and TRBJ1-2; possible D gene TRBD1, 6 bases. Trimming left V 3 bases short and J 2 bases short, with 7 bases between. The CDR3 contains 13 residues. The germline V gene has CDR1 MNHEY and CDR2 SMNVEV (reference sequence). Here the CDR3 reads CASSLTGNYGYTF. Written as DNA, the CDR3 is TGTGCCAGCAGTTTGACAGGCAACTATGGCTACACCTTC.

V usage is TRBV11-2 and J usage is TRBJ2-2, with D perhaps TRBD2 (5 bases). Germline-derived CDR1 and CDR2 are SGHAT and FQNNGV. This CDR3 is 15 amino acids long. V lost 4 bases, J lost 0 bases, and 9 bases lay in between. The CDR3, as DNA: TGTGCCAGCAGCTCTAGCACCACGAACACCGGGGAGCTGTTTTTT. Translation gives CASSSSTTNTGELFF.

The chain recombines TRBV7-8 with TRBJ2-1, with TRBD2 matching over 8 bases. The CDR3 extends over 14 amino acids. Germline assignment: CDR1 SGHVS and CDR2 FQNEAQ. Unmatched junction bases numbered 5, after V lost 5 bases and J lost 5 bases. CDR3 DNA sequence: TGTGCCAGCAGCCCCGGGACTAGGAACAATGAGCAGTTCTTC. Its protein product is CASSPGTRNNEQFF. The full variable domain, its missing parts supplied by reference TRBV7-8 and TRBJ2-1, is GAGVSQSPRYKVAKRGQDVALRCDPISGHVSLFWYQQALGQGPEFLTYFQNEAQLDKSGLPSDRFFAERPEGSVSTLKIQRTQQEDSAVYLCASSPGTRNNEQFFGPGTRLTVL.

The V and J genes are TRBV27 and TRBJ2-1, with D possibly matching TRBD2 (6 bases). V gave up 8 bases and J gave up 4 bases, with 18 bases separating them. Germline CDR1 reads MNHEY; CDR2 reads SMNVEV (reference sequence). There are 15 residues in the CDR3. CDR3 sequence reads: CASPRRVRDYNEQFF. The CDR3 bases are TGTGCCAGCCCTAGGAGGGTGCGGGATTACAATGAGCAGTTCTTC.

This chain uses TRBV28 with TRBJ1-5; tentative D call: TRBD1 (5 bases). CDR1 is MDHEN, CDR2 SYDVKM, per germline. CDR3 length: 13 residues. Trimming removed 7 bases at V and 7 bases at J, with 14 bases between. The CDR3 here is CASISGINQPQHF. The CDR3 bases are TGTGCCAGCATCTCAGGGATTAACCAGCCCCAGCATTTT.

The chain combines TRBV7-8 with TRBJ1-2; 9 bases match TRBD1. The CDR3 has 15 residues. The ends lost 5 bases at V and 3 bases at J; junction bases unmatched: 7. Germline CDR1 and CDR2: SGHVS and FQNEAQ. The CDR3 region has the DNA TGTGCCAGCAGCCTCACAGGGGGCTGGGACTATGGCTACACCTTC. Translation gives CASSLTGGWDYGYTF.

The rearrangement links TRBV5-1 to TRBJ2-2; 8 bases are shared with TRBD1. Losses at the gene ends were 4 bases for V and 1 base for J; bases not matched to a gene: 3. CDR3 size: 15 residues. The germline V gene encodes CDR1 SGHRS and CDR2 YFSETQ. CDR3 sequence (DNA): TGCGCCAGCAGCCCGGGGACAGGGAACACCGGGGAGCTGTTTTTT. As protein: CASSPGTGNTGELFF.

As DNA, the CDR3 is TGCAGCGTTGGGGAGGCAACTAATGAAAAACTGTTTTTT. Amino acid sequence: CSVGEATNEKLFF. The chain couples TRBV29-1 to TRBJ1-4; D gene unclear. Trimming removed 4 bases at V and 0 bases at J, with 6 bases between. This CDR3 has 13 residues. Germline assignment: CDR1 SQVTM and CDR2 ANQGSEA.

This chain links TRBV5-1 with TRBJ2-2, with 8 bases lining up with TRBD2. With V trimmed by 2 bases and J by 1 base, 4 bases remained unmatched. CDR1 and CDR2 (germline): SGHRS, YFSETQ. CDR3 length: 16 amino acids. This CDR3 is CASSFGGAGNTGELFF. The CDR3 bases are TGCGCCAGCAGCTTCGGGGGGGCGGGGAACACCGGGGAGCTGTTTTTT.